The 11 T cell receptor beta chains presented below share a single source sample, sequenced in a study of cytomegalovirus exposure and HLA in healthy donors. The PCR used 60 Vbeta and 13 Jbeta primers. Method: immunoSEQ multiplex PCR; TCRdb's copy keeps in-frame clones and lacks some. Found here are around 100,000 clones; the top ten clones hold around 7%. The sequenced material came from PBMCs. These receptors all stem from a middle-aged man in good health and CMV-seropositive.

The rearrangement joins TRBV6-1 to TRBJ2-1, with TRBD2 as a possible D gene (6 bases). The CDR3 is made up of 13 amino acids. From germline, CDR1 is MNHNS and CDR2 SASEGT. CDR3 bases: TGTGCAAGCGTTAGTGGGGGGAACAATGAGCAGTTCTTC. Translated: CASVSGGNNEQFF.

The chain links TRBV5-1 to TRBJ2-1; 9 nucleotides match TRBD1. The CDR3 totals 15 residues. Trimming removed 0 bases from V and 4 bases from J; junction bases left unmatched: 2. In germline, CDR1 is SGHRS, CDR2 YFSETQ. CDR3 in amino acids: CASSLVGQGYNEQFF. The CDR3, as DNA: TGCGCCAGCAGCTTGGTGGGACAGGGATACAATGAGCAGTTCTTC.

The chain recombines TRBV2 with TRBJ1-5, with a tentative D call TRBD1 (5 bases). The germline CDR1 and CDR2 sequences are SNHLY and FYNNEI. This CDR3 spans 14 amino acids. The V end lost 6 bases, the J end lost 0 bases, and 9 bases lay between the germline ends. DNA for the CDR3: TGTGCCAGCAGCCGGACAAATAGCAATCAGCCCCAGCATTTT. Protein product: CASSRTNSNQPQHF.

This sequence joins TRBV6-6 and TRBJ2-3; a weak D match, TRBD2 (5 bases). The germline V and J ends were trimmed by 7 bases and 11 bases, with 19 bases remaining between them. Germline CDR1 and CDR2: MNHNY and SVGAGI (reference sequence). The CDR3 loop spans 13 amino acids. The DNA for the CDR3 is TGTGCCAGCACCCGAGGACTGTCCCAGGAGCAGTATTTT. It encodes CASTRGLSQEQYF.

This chain uses TRBV5-1 with TRBJ2-2; 8 bases match TRBD1. J gave up 4 bases and V 3 bases, and 2 bases lay outside the gene matches. Germline loops: CDR1 SGHRS, CDR2 YFSETQ. The length of the CDR3 is 14 residues. The CDR3 region has the DNA TGCGCCAGCAGCTGGACAGGGTTCACCGGGGAGCTGTTTTTT. This sequence encodes CASSWTGFTGELFF.

V and J are TRBV7-2 and TRBJ2-3; D possibly corresponds to TRBD1 (6 bases). Germline V CDR1 and CDR2: SGHTA, FQGNSA. The CDR3 is 15 amino acids. V shed 5 bases and J shed 4 bases, with 16 bases lying between them. The CDR3 loop reads CASSPRGSGADTQYF. In nucleotides, the CDR3 is TGTGCCAGCAGCCCCAGGGGATCCGGGGCAGATACGCAGTATTTT.

This chain's CDR3 is CASSLTPDYKYEQYF. Written as DNA, the CDR3 is TGTGCCAGCAGCTTAACTCCGGACTACAAATACGAGCAGTACTTC. The chain recombines TRBV7-2 with TRBJ2-7; D perhaps matches TRBD2 (6 bases). The germline V gene has CDR1 SGHTA and CDR2 FQGNSA. The CDR3 contains 15 residues. V lost 2 bases to trimming and J lost 4 bases, with 15 bases between them.

The chain joins TRBV20-1 to TRBJ1-3; D not certain. The CDR3 runs 11 residues. Germline V gene lookup returns CDR1 DFQATT and CDR2 SNEGSKA (reference sequence). V was shortened by 8 bases and J by 8 bases, with 13 bases between the two germline ends. The CDR3 nucleotides read TGCAGTCTCCGGGGAGCGGACACCATATATTTT. Amino acid sequence: CSLRGADTIYF.

V and J are TRBV7-2 and TRBJ2-7, with TRBD1 matching 7 bases. The CDR3 totals 16 residues. CDR1 and CDR2 from the germline V gene are SGHTA and FQGNSA. Trimming cost V 5 bases and J 4 bases; bases outside gene matches: 14. The chain's CDR3 is CASSRSQGLSLYEQYF. The CDR3 nucleotides read TGTGCCAGCAGCCGATCACAGGGGCTCTCACTTTACGAGCAGTACTTC.

J is TRBJ1-3 and V is TRBV7-8; maybe TRBD1 (6 bases). Germline CDR1 SGHVS, CDR2 FQNEAQ. This CDR3 contains 15 residues. Trimming took off 6 bases at V and 4 bases at J, with 16 bases between the two ends. The CDR3 bases are TGTGCCAGCAGTCGCCAAAGGGGGGGAGGAAACACCATATATTTT. As protein: CASSRQRGGGNTIYF.

The chain is built from TRBV9 and TRBJ2-7, with TRBD1 matching over 10 bases. This CDR3 region has 15 residues. The germline gives CDR1 SGDLS, CDR2 YYNGEE. The V gene end was trimmed by 3 bases and the J gene end by 2 bases; junction bases not matched to a gene: 5. Written as DNA, the CDR3 is TGTGCCAGCAGCGCGGAGGACAGGGGGGCCTACGAGCAGTACTTC. It specifies CASSAEDRGAYEQYF.